A selection of T cell receptor beta chains follows, all from one sample in a study of shared clonotypes between healthy human individuals. Clones were sequenced by immunoSEQ multiplex PCR, and TCRdb holds only the in-frame ones, with some missing. The sample has around 2.1 million clones, about 92% seen once. Source material: naive CD8+ T cells from PBMCs. These receptors were collected from a man aged 18 to 29 in good health. Some clones in this sample may be carry-over from other donors' samples. Both conserved end residues are part of each CDR3. The order of the fields is CDR3 length, D gene, V gene, J gene, CDR3 protein. The D gene is left open where the match is weak.

14	TRBD2	TRBV7-3	TRBJ2-7	CASSTSGGTYEQYF
15	-	TRBV27	TRBJ2-1	CASSLVLSTYNEQFF
14	-	TRBV28	TRBJ2-2	CASSFPENTGELFF
15	TRBD1	TRBV7-9	TRBJ2-7	CASSSPPGQPYEQYF
12	-	TRBV30	TRBJ2-1	CAWSVKRGEQFF
14	TRBD1	TRBV27	TRBJ2-7	CASSVGTGGYEQYF
16	-	TRBV7-6	TRBJ2-3	CASSSLVAGRADTQYF
15	TRBD1	TRBV18	TRBJ2-7	CASSPRTGNSYEQYF
12	-	TRBV7-2	TRBJ1-1	CASSLPRGGAFF
14	-	TRBV28	TRBJ2-2	CASSFSVNTGELFF
15	-	TRBV9	TRBJ2-1	CASSSDSGAYNEQFF
16	TRBD1	TRBV4-3	TRBJ2-1	CASSQDLNRGEDEQFF
14	-	TRBV22-1	TRBJ1-5	CPGSALRERQPQHF
15	-	TRBV5-1	TRBJ1-1	CASSLGAYTNTEAFF
16	TRBD2	TRBV9	TRBJ2-1	CASSVEVAGGYNEQFF
13	-	TRBV11-1	TRBJ1-1	CASSLAMAAEAFF
16	TRBD2	TRBV11-3	TRBJ2-1	CASSEKRGRSGNEQFF
15	TRBD1	TRBV7-8	TRBJ2-1	CASSGQGAGPDEQFF
16	-	TRBV27	TRBJ1-1	CASSFYPGPGGTEAFF
14	TRBD2	TRBV29-1	TRBJ2-3	CSVDGTSATDTQYF
15	-	TRBV11-2	TRBJ2-2	CASSPELPNTGELFF
14	TRBD1	TRBV19	TRBJ1-5	CATLPTGINQPQHF
13	-	TRBV27	TRBJ1-1	CASGYGRNTEAFF
14	-	TRBV6-1	TRBJ2-7	CASSEEAGIYEQYF
14	TRBD1	TRBV5-1	TRBJ2-7	CASRAGTGLYEQYF
17	TRBD1	TRBV5-1	TRBJ1-1	CASSLARWDRGTPEAFF
15	-	TRBV9	TRBJ2-1	CASSVVPSSYNEQFF
13	TRBD1	TRBV28	TRBJ1-1	CAARDRVDDEAFF
18	TRBD2	TRBV7-3	TRBJ2-3	CASSPTLTSGRAGDTQYF
15	-	TRBV27	TRBJ2-1	CASSLVANPYNEQFF
13	-	TRBV7-7	TRBJ1-1	CASSLNAFTEAFF
13	TRBD1	TRBV28	TRBJ2-7	CASSEQGAYEQYF
16	TRBD1	TRBV4-3	TRBJ1-2	CASSQGIGTVVYGYTF
16	TRBD2	TRBV28	TRBJ2-1	CASSLTSGGSYNEQFF
12	-	TRBV5-5	TRBJ1-5	CASSLWDQPQHF
11	-	TRBV28	TRBJ2-2	CASSRTGELFF
10	-	TRBV2	TRBJ2-1	CASSEYEQFF
14	-	TRBV29-1	TRBJ1-1	CSVAWAGDGTEAFF
15	-	TRBV7-9	TRBJ2-1	CASSPPGSEYNEQFF
16	TRBD2	TRBV9	TRBJ2-1	CASTRLAGISYNEQFF
15	-	TRBV9	TRBJ2-7	CASSATPGRGHEQYF
10	-	TRBV29-1	TRBJ2-4	CSVGGNIQYF
16	TRBD2	TRBV7-3	TRBJ2-4	CASSLRPQRERNIQYF
17	-	TRBV28	TRBJ2-3	CASSPHSTGEVADTQYF
16	TRBD2	TRBV7-2	TRBJ2-3	CASSSRLAGHIDTQYF
11	-	TRBV2	TRBJ2-2	CASTYTGELFF
11	-	TRBV20-1	TRBJ2-5	CSASAPETQYF
15	TRBD2	TRBV5-1	TRBJ2-5	CASSQREGGRETQYF
16	-	TRBV6-5	TRBJ2-7	CASSYSQGPRSYEQYF
15	-	TRBV4-1	TRBJ2-7	CASTQKTGRTYEQYF
14	-	TRBV28	TRBJ1-2	CASSDRQEFYGYTF
11	-	TRBV19	TRBJ2-7	CASRSGAEQYF